The 23 T cell receptor beta chains below were found in one sample sequenced in a study of blood T cell repertoires in COVID-19. Here immunoSEQ multiplex PCR was the method, and the copy in TCRdb shows in-frame clones only, minus some. The sample lists roughly 92,000 clones, 86% occurring once. Sequenced input: peripheral blood. Source of these receptors: a man over 45 with acute or convalescent COVID-19.

This chain links TRBV24-1 with TRBJ2-1; D may be TRBD2 (6 bases). This CDR3 has 15 amino acids. Deletions cut 5 bases from V and 7 bases from J, with 17 bases between. Germline values: CDR1 KGHDR, CDR2 SFDVKD. The CDR3 DNA follows: TGTGCCACCAGTGTGCGGGGACCCTTTCCGAATGAGCAGTTCTTC. Protein product: CATSVRGPFPNEQFF.

This clone appeared once. CDR3 protein: CASSLTGFYEQYF. DNA for the CDR3: TGTGCCAGCAGTTTAACGGGGTTCTACGAGCAGTACTTC. This chain connects TRBV12-3 or TRBV12-4 to TRBJ2-7; a weak D match, TRBD2 (5 bases). Trimming left V 2 bases short and J 3 bases short, with 8 bases between. The CDR3 runs 13 residues.

V gene TRBV21-1 combines with J gene TRBJ1-5. TRBV21-1 is given as a pseudogene. The CDR3 runs 19 residues. CDR3 DNA sequence: TGTGCCAGCTACAGGAAAGGGACTTTGAAGAGGATGAGCAATCAGCCCCAGCATTTT. This translates into CASYRKGTLKRMSNQPQHF.

This chain connects TRBV7-8 to TRBJ1-5; no clear D gene. V lost 4 bases, J lost 0 bases, and 10 bases lay in between. The V gene's germline CDR1 is SGHVS and CDR2 FQNEAQ. This CDR3 contains 15 residues. CDR3 residues: CASSSAPGSNQPQHF. The CDR3 nucleotides read TGTGCCAGCAGCTCCGCCCCCGGTAGCAATCAGCCCCAGCATTTT.

J is TRBJ2-2 and V is TRBV7-6, with D hard to call. The CDR3 has 16 residues. Trimming cost V 5 bases and J 0 bases, with 13 bases left between them. CDR1 is SGHVS, CDR2 FNYEAQ, per germline. CDR3 nucleotide sequence: TGTGCCAGCAGCCAAACATCAAACGCGAACACCGGGGAGCTGTTTTTT. It codes for CASSQTSNANTGELFF.

The genes are TRBV5-1 and TRBJ1-2; D is unresolved. This CDR3 has 15 amino acids. The germline CDR1 and CDR2 sequences are SGHRS and YFSETQ. V was clipped by 1 base and J by 4 bases, with 14 bases between them. CDR3 loop: CASSLSGSGSYGYTF. CDR3 DNA: TGCGCCAGCAGCTTGAGTGGTTCAGGATCCTATGGCTACACCTTC.

V and J are TRBV27 and TRBJ1-1; no definite D call. The CDR3 contains 13 residues. Germline loops: CDR1 MNHEY, CDR2 SMNVEV (reference sequence). The CDR3: CATAGKGRTEAFF. The CDR3 bases are TGTGCTACGGCGGGGAAAGGAAGAACTGAAGCTTTCTTT.

The V gene is TRBV7-9, the J gene TRBJ2-3; 9 positions agree with TRBD2. The V segment lost 7 bases and the J segment 5 bases; nucleotides outside the gene matches: 10. The germline V gene has CDR1 SEHNR and CDR2 FQNEAQ (reference sequence). The CDR3 spans 15 residues. Here the CDR3 reads CASTAGGTSGDTQYF. CDR3 sequence (DNA): TGTGCCAGCACCGCGGGGGGGACTAGTGGAGATACGCAGTATTTT. Drawing the rest from reference TRBV7-9 and TRBJ2-3, the complete variable domain is DTGVSQNPRHKITKRGQNVTFRCDPISEHNRLYWYRQTLGQGPEFLTYFQNEAQLEKSRLLSDRFSAERPKGSFSTLEIQRTEQGDSAMYLCASTAGGTSGDTQYFGPGTRLTVL.

V usage is TRBV30 and J usage is TRBJ1-1; D remains unclear. V was shortened by 2 bases and J by 4 bases, with 5 bases between the two germline ends. Looked up from germline, CDR1 is GTSNPN and CDR2 is SVGIG (reference sequence). This CDR3 contains 11 residues. The CDR3 spells CAWSRSTEAFF. CDR3 nucleotide sequence: TGTGCCTGGAGTAGGAGCACTGAAGCTTTCTTT.

The chain is built from TRBV6-1 and TRBJ1-5; weak D call: TRBD1 (6 bases). CDR1 is MNHNS and CDR2 is SASEGT in the germline V gene. CDR3 size: 13 residues. V lost 1 base and J 7 bases, leaving 8 bases between the germline ends. The CDR3 is CASSEGRGQPQHF. The DNA of the CDR3 is TGTGCCAGCAGTGAAGGCAGGGGACAGCCCCAGCATTTT.

The V and J genes are TRBV5-1 and TRBJ1-1; D is possibly TRBD1 (5 bases). Germline assignment: CDR1 SGHRS and CDR2 YFSETQ. This CDR3 contains 15 residues. V was pared by 0 bases and J by 4 bases, with 13 bases between. In nucleotides, the CDR3 is TGCGCCAGCAGCTTGGGCGGGGGTGGTGGCACTGAAGCTTTCTTT. Protein sequence: CASSLGGGGGTEAFF. The variable domain in full, completed from reference TRBV5-1 and TRBJ1-1, reads KAGVTQTPRYLIKTRGQQVTLSCSPISGHRSVSWYQQTPGQGLQFLFEYFSETQRNKGNFPGRFSGRQFSNSRSEMNVSTLELGDSALYLCASSLGGGGGTEAFFGQGTRLTVV.

This chain connects TRBV11-3 to TRBJ2-5; D may be TRBD1 (6 bases). CDR1 is SGHNT, CDR2 YENEEA, per germline. The CDR3 loop spans 15 amino acids. Between the trimmed V and J ends, which lost 1 base and 3 bases, there was a span of 12 bases. The CDR3 nucleotides read TGTGCCAGCAGCTTAGGACAGGTTAATGAAGAGACCCAGTACTTC. Its translation: CASSLGQVNEETQYF.

The J gene is TRBJ2-1, the V gene TRBV6-4, with 10 bases fitting TRBD1. The CDR3 covers 15 residues. Germline CDR1 MRHNA, CDR2 SNTAGT. The V segment lost 5 bases and the J segment 4 bases; nucleotides outside the gene matches: 5. The CDR3: CASSPGQGKYNEQFF. The CDR3 bases are TGTGCCAGCAGTCCGGGACAGGGGAAATACAATGAGCAGTTCTTC.

V and J are TRBV18 and TRBJ1-2, with D possibly being TRBD1 (6 bases). V lost 3 bases and J lost 4, with 9 bases in between. This CDR3 has 13 amino acids. Germline V CDR1 and CDR2: KGHSH, LQKENI. The CDR3 bases are TGTGCCAGCTCACCCGACAGGAGCTATGGCTACACCTTC. It translates to CASSPDRSYGYTF.

The chain carries TRBV6-5 and TRBJ2-5, with D perhaps matching TRBD2 (6 bases). Germline CDR1 and CDR2: MNHEY and SVGAGI. The CDR3 loop spans 15 amino acids. The V gene lost 2 bases and the J gene lost 5 bases, with 15 bases spanning the gap. Here the CDR3 DNA reads TGTGCCAGCAGTTACCTAAGAGGGGCGGGGGAGACCCAGTACTTC. Translated: CASSYLRGAGETQYF.

The chain couples TRBV6-4 to TRBJ2-3; 10 positions match TRBD2. CDR1 is MRHNA, CDR2 SNTAGT, per germline. CDR3 length: 13 residues. The V and J ends lost 6 bases and 5 bases, in that order; junction bases with no gene match: 2. The CDR3, as DNA: TGTGCCAGCAGCAGCGGGAGGGGAGATACGCAGTATTTT. It translates to CASSSGRGDTQYF.

This clone was recorded a few times. This chain joins TRBV25-1 and TRBJ1-2; D is possibly TRBD1 (5 bases). The length of the CDR3 is 13 residues. Germline CDR1 reads MGHDK; CDR2 reads SYGVNS. V lost 2 bases and J lost 2, with 6 bases in between. CDR3 residues: CASSEAGNYGYTF. The CDR3 DNA is TGTGCCAGCAGTGAAGCAGGGAACTATGGCTACACCTTC.

The V gene is TRBV30, the J gene TRBJ1-6; D is possibly TRBD1 (6 bases). CDR1 is GTSNPN, CDR2 SVGIG, per germline (reference sequence). Trimming pared 0 bases from V and 12 bases from J, leaving 21 bases between. The CDR3 has 16 residues. The CDR3 DNA reads as TGTGCCTGGAGTGTCTCCTGGACAGTTATTCCACGACCCCTCCACTTT. Amino acid sequence: CAWSVSWTVIPRPLHF.

The chain has TRBV7-9 and TRBJ2-1; D is possibly TRBD2 (5 bases). The CDR3 is 13 amino acids. Germline CDR1 and CDR2: SEHNR and FQNEAQ (reference sequence). The V gene lost 5 bases and the J gene lost 9 bases, with 14 bases spanning the gap. The CDR3 nucleotides read TGTGCCAGCAGCCCTAGGTATGAGGGTGAGCAGTTCTTC. Protein product: CASSPRYEGEQFF.

The chain couples TRBV28 to TRBJ1-2, with 7 bases matching TRBD1. V trimming: 3 bases; J trimming: 0 bases; junction bases outside the gene matches: 7. There are 16 residues in the CDR3. CDR1 MDHEN and CDR2 SYDVKM come from the germline V gene. This CDR3 is CASSFNRGVPNYGYTF. CDR3 bases: TGTGCCAGCAGTTTCAACAGGGGAGTCCCTAACTATGGCTACACCTTC.

This clone was observed a few times. The rearrangement joins TRBV7-2 to TRBJ2-1, with 8 positions matching TRBD1. CDR3 length: 15 amino acids. J lost 0 bases, V lost 5 bases, and 3 bases had no gene match. Per germline, CDR1 SGHTA and CDR2 FQGNSA. Here the CDR3 reads CASSAGQGSYNEQFF. The CDR3, as DNA: TGTGCCAGCAGCGCAGGACAGGGCTCCTACAATGAGCAGTTCTTC. The whole variable domain, remainder taken from reference TRBV7-2 and TRBJ2-1, is GAGVSQSPSNKVTEKGKDVELRCDPISGHTALYWYRQSLGQGLEFLIYFQGNSAPDKSGLPSDRFSAERTGGSVSTLTIQRTQQEDSAVYLCASSAGQGSYNEQFFGPGTRLTVL.

The rearrangement uses TRBV11-2 and TRBJ2-1, with D possibly being TRBD1 (6 bases). The V and J ends lost 4 bases and 3 bases respectively, with 19 bases between them. The CDR3 has 17 amino acids. From germline, CDR1 is SGHAT and CDR2 FQNNGV. The CDR3 sequence is CASSSGVTGKGYNEQFF. The DNA for the CDR3 is TGTGCCAGCAGCTCCGGAGTTACAGGGAAAGGCTACAATGAGCAGTTCTTC.

The CDR3 DNA reads TGTGCCAGCAGCTTGGGGGCGGGGACGGCTTTCTTT. The encoded protein is CASSLGAGTAFF. The chain recombines TRBV5-6 with TRBJ1-1; weak D call: TRBD1 (5 bases). V shed 0 bases and J shed 11 bases, with 11 bases lying between them. Germline V CDR1 and CDR2: SGHDT, YYEEEE. The CDR3 loop spans 12 amino acids. The full variable domain, rest sourced from reference TRBV5-6 and TRBJ1-1, is DAGVTQSPTHLIKTRGQQVTLRCSPKSGHDTVSWYQQALGQGPQFIFQYYEEEERQRGNFPDRFSGHQFPNYSSELNVNALLLGDSALYLCASSLGAGTAFFGQGTRLTVV.